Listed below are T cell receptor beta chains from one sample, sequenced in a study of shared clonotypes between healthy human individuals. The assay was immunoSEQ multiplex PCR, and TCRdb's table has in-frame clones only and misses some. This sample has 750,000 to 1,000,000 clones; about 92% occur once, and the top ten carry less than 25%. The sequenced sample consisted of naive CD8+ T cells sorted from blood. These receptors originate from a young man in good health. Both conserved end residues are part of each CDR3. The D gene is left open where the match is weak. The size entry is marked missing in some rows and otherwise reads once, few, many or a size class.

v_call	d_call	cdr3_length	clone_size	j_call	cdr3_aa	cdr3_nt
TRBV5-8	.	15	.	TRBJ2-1	CASSGYSPRENEQFF	TGTGCCAGCAGCGGTTATAGTCCCCGCGAAAATGAGCAGTTCTTC
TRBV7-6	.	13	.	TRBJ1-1	CASSLSKNTEAFF	TGTGCCAGCAGCTTATCCAAGAACACTGAAGCTTTCTTT
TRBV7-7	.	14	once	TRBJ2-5	CASSITIEGETQYF	TGTGCCAGCAGCATAACTATAGAGGGGGAGACCCAGTACTTC
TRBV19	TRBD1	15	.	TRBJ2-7	CASSIPGQGHYEQYF	TGTGCCAGTAGTATCCCCGGACAGGGGCACTACGAGCAGTACTTC
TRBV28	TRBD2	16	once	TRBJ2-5	CASSFRSGGGRETQYF	TGTGCCAGCAGTTTCCGATCCGGGGGCGGGAGGGAGACCCAGTACTTC
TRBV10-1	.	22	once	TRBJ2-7	CASSELSGSKSGLAVCSYEQYF	TGCGCCAGCAGTGAGTTGTCCGGGTCTAAGTCTGGGCTCGCCGTGTGCTCCTACGAGCAGTACTTC
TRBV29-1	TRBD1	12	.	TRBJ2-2	CSVTGVGGELFF	TGCAGCGTGACAGGGGTGGGCGGGGAGCTGTTTTTT
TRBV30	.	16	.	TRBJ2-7	CAWSVGQAGKTYEQYF	TGTGCCTGGAGTGTAGGGCAGGCCGGCAAAACCTACGAGCAGTACTTC
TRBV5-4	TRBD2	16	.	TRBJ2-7	CASSFLGGGVAYEQYF	TGTGCCAGCAGCTTTTTGGGGGGAGGGGTCGCTTACGAGCAGTACTTC
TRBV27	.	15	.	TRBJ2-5	CASRGYSEELETQYF	TGTGCCAGCCGAGGCTATAGCGAGGAACTGGAGACCCAGTACTTC
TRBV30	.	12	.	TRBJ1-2	CAWSGDNYGYTF	TGTGCCTGGAGTGGGGACAACTATGGCTACACCTTC
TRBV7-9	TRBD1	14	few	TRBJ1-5	CASSLGQGNQPQHF	TGTGCCAGCAGCCTGGGACAGGGCAATCAGCCCCAGCATTTT
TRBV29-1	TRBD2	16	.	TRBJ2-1	CSVEARTRRAHNEQFF	TGCAGCGTTGAAGCCCGGACTAGACGGGCCCACAATGAGCAGTTCTTC
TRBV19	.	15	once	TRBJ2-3	CASSTRPGSTDTQYF	TGTGCCAGTAGTACCCGGCCGGGAAGCACAGATACGCAGTATTTT
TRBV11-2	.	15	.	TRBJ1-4	CASSGDGEASEKLFF	TGTGCCAGCAGCGGAGATGGGGAAGCTAGCGAAAAACTGTTTTTT
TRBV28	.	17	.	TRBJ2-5	CASSLFSGSANEETQYF	TGTGCCAGCAGTTTATTTTCCGGGTCTGCCAACGAAGAGACCCAGTACTTC
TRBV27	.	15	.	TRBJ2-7	CASSNNPDRPVEQYF	TGTGCCAGCAGCAACAACCCCGACCGTCCCGTGGAGCAGTACTTC
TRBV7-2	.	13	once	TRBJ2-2	CASSPRGTGELFF	TGTGCCAGCAGCCCCCGTGGCACCGGGGAGCTGTTTTTT
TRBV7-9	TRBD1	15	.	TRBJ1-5	CASSPGGGGNQPQHF	TGTGCCAGCAGCCCCGGAGGGGGCGGCAATCAGCCCCAGCATTTT
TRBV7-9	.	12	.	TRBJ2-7	CASSGGPYEQYF	TGTGCCAGCAGCGGGGGACCATACGAGCAGTACTTC
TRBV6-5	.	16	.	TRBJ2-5	CASSHSTGEQEETQYF	TGTGCCAGCAGTCACTCGACCGGAGAACAAGAAGAGACCCAGTACTTC
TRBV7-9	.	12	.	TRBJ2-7	CASSLVTHEQYF	TGTGCCAGCAGCTTAGTCACCCACGAGCAGTACTTC
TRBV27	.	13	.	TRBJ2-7	CASSLRQNYEQYF	TGTGCCAGCAGTTTAAGACAGAACTACGAGCAGTACTTC
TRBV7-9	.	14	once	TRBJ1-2	CASSLSGEEDGYTF	TGTGCCAGCAGCTTATCGGGGGAAGAGGATGGCTACACCTTC
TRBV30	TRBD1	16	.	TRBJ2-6	CAWRGQGAFGANVLTF	TGTGCCTGGAGAGGACAGGGGGCGTTCGGGGCCAACGTCCTGACTTTC
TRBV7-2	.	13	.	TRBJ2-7	CASSRFGRAEQYF	TGTGCCAGCAGCCGATTCGGTAGGGCCGAGCAGTACTTC
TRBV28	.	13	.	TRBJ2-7	CASSGIGSYEQYF	TGTGCCAGCTCCGGGATAGGCTCCTACGAGCAGTACTTC
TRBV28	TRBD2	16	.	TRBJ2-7	CASSPDSGRPSYEQYF	TGTGCCAGCAGTCCGGATAGCGGGAGACCCTCATACGAGCAGTACTTC
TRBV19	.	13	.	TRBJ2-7	CASSISTGLEQYF	TGTGCCAGTAGTATTTCGACAGGTTTGGAGCAGTACTTC
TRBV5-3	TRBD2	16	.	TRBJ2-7	CARSLNSGLAGYEQYF	TGTGCCAGAAGCCTTAACTCGGGACTAGCGGGATACGAGCAGTACTTC
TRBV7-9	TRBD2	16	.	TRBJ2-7	CASSTTVSAGPYEQYF	TGTGCCAGCAGCACAACCGTTTCAGCGGGGCCCTACGAGCAGTACTTC
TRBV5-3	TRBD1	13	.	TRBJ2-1	CARSPGQGNEQFF	TGTGCCAGAAGCCCGGGACAGGGGAATGAGCAGTTCTTC
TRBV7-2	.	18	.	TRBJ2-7	CASSLLPSGVVSYDEQYF	TGTGCCAGCAGCTTATTACCGTCCGGGGTAGTGTCTTATGACGAGCAGTACTTC
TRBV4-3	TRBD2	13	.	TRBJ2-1	CASSQDRAGDQFF	TGCGCCAGCAGCCAAGATAGGGCGGGAGATCAGTTCTTC
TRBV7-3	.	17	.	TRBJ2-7	CASSVPKSGGRTYEQYF	TGTGCCAGCAGCGTCCCCAAGTCGGGCGGAAGGACCTACGAGCAGTACTTC
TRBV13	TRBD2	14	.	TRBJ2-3	CASSVRGRPDTQYF	TGTGCCAGCAGCGTTCGCGGGAGGCCAGATACGCAGTATTTT
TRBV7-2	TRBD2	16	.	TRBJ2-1	CASSLAGLAWINEQFF	TGTGCCAGCAGCTTAGCGGGACTAGCGTGGATCAATGAGCAGTTCTTC
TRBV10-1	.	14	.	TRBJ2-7	CASSDGASGYEQYF	TGCGCCAGCAGTGATGGAGCCTCGGGCTACGAGCAGTACTTC
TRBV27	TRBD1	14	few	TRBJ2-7	CASSPTGGKDEQYF	TGTGCCAGCAGCCCTACAGGGGGCAAGGACGAGCAGTACTTC
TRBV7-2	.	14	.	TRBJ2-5	CASSLGLTRETQYF	TGTGCCAGCAGCTTAGGTCTCACCAGGGAGACCCAGTACTTC
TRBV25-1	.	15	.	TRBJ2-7	CASSGTGLISYEQYF	TGTGCCAGCAGTGGAACGGGACTCATCTCCTACGAGCAGTACTTC
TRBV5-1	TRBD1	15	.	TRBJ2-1	CASSLGTGPYNEQFF	TGCGCCAGCAGCTTGGGGACAGGGCCCTACAATGAGCAGTTCTTC
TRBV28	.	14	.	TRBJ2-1	CASSPGPEYNEQFF	TGTGCCAGCAGCCCGGGACCCGAGTACAATGAGCAGTTCTTC
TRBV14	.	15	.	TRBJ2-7	CASSPYRERYEWQYF	TGTGCCAGCAGCCCATACAGGGAGAGATACGAGTGGCAGTACTTC